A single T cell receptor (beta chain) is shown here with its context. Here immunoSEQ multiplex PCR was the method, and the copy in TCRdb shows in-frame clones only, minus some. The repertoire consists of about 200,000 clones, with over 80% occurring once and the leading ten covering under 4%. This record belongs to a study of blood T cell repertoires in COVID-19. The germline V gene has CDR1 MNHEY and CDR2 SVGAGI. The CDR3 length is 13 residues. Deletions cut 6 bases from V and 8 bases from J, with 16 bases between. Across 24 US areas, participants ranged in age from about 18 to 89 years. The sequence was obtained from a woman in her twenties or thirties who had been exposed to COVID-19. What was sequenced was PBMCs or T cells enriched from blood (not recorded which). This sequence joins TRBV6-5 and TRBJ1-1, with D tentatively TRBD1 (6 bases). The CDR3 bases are TGTGCCAGCAGAAGGGCAGGGGCAGGGGAAGCTTTCTTT. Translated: CASRRAGAGEAFF.